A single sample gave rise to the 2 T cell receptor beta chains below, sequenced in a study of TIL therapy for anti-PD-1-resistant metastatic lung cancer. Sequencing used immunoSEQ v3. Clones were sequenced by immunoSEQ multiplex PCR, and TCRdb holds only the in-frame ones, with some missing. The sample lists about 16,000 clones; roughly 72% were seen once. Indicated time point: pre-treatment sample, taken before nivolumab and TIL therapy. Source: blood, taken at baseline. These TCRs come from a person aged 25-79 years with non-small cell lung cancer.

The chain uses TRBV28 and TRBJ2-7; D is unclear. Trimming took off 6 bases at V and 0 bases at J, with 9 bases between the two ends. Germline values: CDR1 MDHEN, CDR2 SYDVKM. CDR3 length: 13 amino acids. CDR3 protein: CASSRLSSYEQYF. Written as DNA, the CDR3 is TGTGCCAGCAGCCGACTCAGCTCCTACGAGCAGTACTTC. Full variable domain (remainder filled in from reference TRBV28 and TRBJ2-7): DVKVTQSSRYLVKRTGEKVFLECVQDMDHENMFWYRQDPGLGLRLIYFSYDVKMKEKGDIPEGYSVSREKKERFSLILESASTNQTSMYLCASSRLSSYEQYFGPGTRLTVT.

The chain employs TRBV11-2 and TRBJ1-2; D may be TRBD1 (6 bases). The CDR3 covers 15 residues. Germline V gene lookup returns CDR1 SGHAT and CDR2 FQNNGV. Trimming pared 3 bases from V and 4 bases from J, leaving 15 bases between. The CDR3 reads CASSFGLGTTYGYTF. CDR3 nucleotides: TGTGCCAGCAGCTTCGGGTTGGGGACAACCTATGGCTACACCTTC.